This is a list of T cell receptor beta chains from one sample in a study of T cell repertoires in cytomegalovirus infection. TCRdb called the reads again in MiXCR, with one record for every CDR3 protein. The sample lists more than 500,000 distinct CDR3 sequences; about 17% were seen once. Sequencing was done on a sample of CD8+ T cells from PBMCs. The origin of the receptors is a human donor in good health (CMV status not recorded). Some clones in this sample may be carry-over from other donors' samples. Both conserved end residues are part of each CDR3. The D gene is left open where the match is weak. Clone size is not always given. Where it is, it says once, few, many or a class for expanded clones.

clone size	J gene	D gene	V gene	CDR3 DNA	CDR3 protein
.	TRBJ1-4	.	TRBV5-8	TGTGCCAGCAGCTTGGCCCGCGAAAGTGACGTTCCGGGAAAACTGTTTTTT	CASSLARESDVPGKLFF
many	TRBJ1-1	.	TRBV28	TGTGCCAGCAAAGAGGGGAACACTGAAGCTTTCTTT	CASKEGNTEAFF
many	TRBJ2-7	TRBD2	TRBV6-1	TGTGCCAGCAGTGAAGAGGGATGGGGGACTAGGAGCGAGCAGTACTTC	CASSEEGWGTRSEQYF
many	TRBJ2-7	.	TRBV12-3/TRBV12-4	TGTGCCAGCAGCTTAGGCCGTACCTACGAGCAGTACTTC	CASSLGRTYEQYF
few	TRBJ1-2	TRBD1	TRBV2	TGTGCCAGCAGTGAACCCTCCACAGGGGCGCAGGATGGCTACACCTTC	CASSEPSTGAQDGYTF
.	TRBJ2-2	.	TRBV28	TGTGCCAGCAGTTTCCCCTCGAGGGGTCCGGGAAACACCGGGGAGCTGTTTTTT	CASSFPSRGPGNTGELFF
.	TRBJ2-7	TRBD2	TRBV3-1	TGTGCCAGCAGCCAATGGACTAGCCCGACCTACGAGCAGTACTTC	CASSQWTSPTYEQYF
many	TRBJ2-6	.	TRBV7-6	TGTGCCAGCAGCCCAAAAGGGGGCTCTGGGGCCAACGTCCTGACTTTC	CASSPKGGSGANVLTF
few	TRBJ1-5	.	TRBV29-1	TGCAGCGTTGTAAGTGGAGGACCGAGTCAGCCCCAGCATTTT	CSVVSGGPSQPQHF
once	TRBJ2-1	TRBD2	TRBV2	TGTGCCAGCAGTGAAGCGCAAGCGGGAGCCTACAATGAGCAGTTCTTC	CASSEAQAGAYNEQFF
.	TRBJ2-1	.	TRBV15	TGTGCCACCAGCAGAGATTTCGGACAGTTCGCTGATGAGCAGTTCTTC	CATSRDFGQFADEQFF
few	TRBJ1-2	TRBD1	TRBV10-3	TGTGCCATACAGGGGGACGATGGCTACACCTTC	CAIQGDDGYTF
.	TRBJ1-1	TRBD1	TRBV20-1	TGCAGTGCGAGGAGGCAGGGGGACACTGAAGCTTTCTTT	CSARRQGDTEAFF
few	TRBJ1-4	.	TRBV29-1	TGCAGCGTTGGCGGGGGGTGGGGGAATGAAAAACTGTTTTTT	CSVGGGWGNEKLFF
many	TRBJ2-7	.	TRBV6-1	TGTGCCATCCTTCGGGCATACGAGCAGTACTTC	CAILRAYEQYF
few	TRBJ2-1	TRBD2	TRBV28	TGTGCCAGCAGTTTATTTAGCGGGAGCTACAATGAGCAGTTCTTC	CASSLFSGSYNEQFF
many	TRBJ2-1	.	TRBV7-3	TGTGCCAGCAGCCACGGGGCGGATCCGGCAGATGAGCAGTTCTTC	CASSHGADPADEQFF
.	TRBJ2-1	TRBD2	TRBV4-1	TGCGCCAGCAGCCAAGTTATAACTAGCGGGCGAAACAATGAGCAGTTCTTC	CASSQVITSGRNNEQFF
few	TRBJ1-5	TRBD1	TRBV2	TGTGCCAGCACCTACCGGGGACAGTTCAATCAGCCCCAGCATTTT	CASTYRGQFNQPQHF
many	TRBJ1-1	TRBD1	TRBV7-9	TGTGCCAGCCGAAAGAAGGGACAGCTGAACACTGAAGCTTTCTTT	CASRKKGQLNTEAFF
.	TRBJ1-6	.	TRBV11-2	TGTGCCAGCAGCCCGCCCCAGATGAGTAGATCACCCCTCCACTTT	CASSPPQMSRSPLHF
many	TRBJ2-1	TRBD2	TRBV7-9	TGTGCCAGCAGCTTAGGTCAGAGCGGGAGTGACAATGAGCAGTTCTTC	CASSLGQSGSDNEQFF
many	TRBJ2-7	.	TRBV28	TGTGCCAGCAGTAACGTACGCTACGAGCAGTACTTC	CASSNVRYEQYF
.	TRBJ1-2	.	TRBV12-5	TGTGCTAGTGGGTCAGGGGATGGCTACACCTTC	CASGSGDGYTF
few	TRBJ1-2	.	TRBV29-1	TGCAGCGTTGATTCCCTCTATGGCTACACCTTC	CSVDSLYGYTF
few	TRBJ2-5	.	TRBV5-1	TGCGCCAGCAGCTTGAGTGGGCAGGTTGGAGAGACCCAGTACTTC	CASSLSGQVGETQYF
.	TRBJ1-1	.	TRBV12-3/TRBV12-4	TGTGCCAGCAGCCCCAACAGGATCCAGAACACTGAAGCTTTCTTT	CASSPNRIQNTEAFF
many	TRBJ1-2	.	TRBV6-5	TGTGCCAGCAGTTACGAAAGGGGCTATGGCTACACCTTC	CASSYERGYGYTF
.	TRBJ1-1	.	TRBV2	TGTGCCAGCAGGGCATCGGGACGGAAAAACACTGAAGCTTTCTTT	CASRASGRKNTEAFF
.	TRBJ1-2	TRBD1	TRBV28	TGTGCCACCAAAAACAGGGGGCGGAACTATGGCTACACCTTC	CATKNRGRNYGYTF
many	TRBJ2-1	.	TRBV19	TGTGCCAGTAGTATACAGTTCATCTCCTACAATGAGCAGTTCTTC	CASSIQFISYNEQFF
.	TRBJ1-3	.	TRBV5-6	TGTGCCAGCAGGTCGAAAGGGGCTGGAAACACCATATATTTT	CASRSKGAGNTIYF
few	TRBJ2-7	.	TRBV19	TGTGCCAGTAGTCTAAGGGACTCCTTCGAGCAGTACTTC	CASSLRDSFEQYF
few	TRBJ1-2	TRBD1	TRBV5-5	TGTGCCAGCAGCTTTTCAGGGGGCTATGGCTACACCTTC	CASSFSGGYGYTF
.	TRBJ2-7	.	TRBV28	TGTGCCAGCAGTACGGGCAGGGTTAATCACGAGCAGTACTTC	CASSTGRVNHEQYF
few	TRBJ2-3	.	TRBV2	TGTGCCAGCAGTGATTCCCCGGTTGAAACAGATACGCAGTATTTT	CASSDSPVETDTQYF
few	TRBJ1-2	.	TRBV5-1	TGCGCCAGCAGCGAGGATGTAATTAACTATGGCTACACCTTC	CASSEDVINYGYTF